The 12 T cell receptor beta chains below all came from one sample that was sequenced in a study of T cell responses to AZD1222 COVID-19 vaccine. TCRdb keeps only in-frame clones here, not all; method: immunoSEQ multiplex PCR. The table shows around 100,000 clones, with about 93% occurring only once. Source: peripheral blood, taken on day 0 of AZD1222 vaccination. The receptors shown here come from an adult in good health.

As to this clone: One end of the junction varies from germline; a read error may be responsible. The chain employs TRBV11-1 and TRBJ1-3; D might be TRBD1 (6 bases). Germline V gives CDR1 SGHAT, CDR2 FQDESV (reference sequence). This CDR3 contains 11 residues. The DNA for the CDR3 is TGTGCCAGCAGCTTAGGCGGCGACAGGAGATTT. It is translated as CASSLGGDRRF.

The CDR3 bases are TGTGCCAGCAGCCCTCCCGGCCACTTAACCGAAGCTTTCTTT. It specifies CASSPPGHLTEAFF. J is TRBJ1-1 and V is TRBV28, with D hard to call. This CDR3 is 14 amino acids long. The V end lost 6 bases, the J end lost 8 bases, and 19 bases lay between the germline ends. CDR1 and CDR2 from the germline V gene are MDHEN and SYDVKM.

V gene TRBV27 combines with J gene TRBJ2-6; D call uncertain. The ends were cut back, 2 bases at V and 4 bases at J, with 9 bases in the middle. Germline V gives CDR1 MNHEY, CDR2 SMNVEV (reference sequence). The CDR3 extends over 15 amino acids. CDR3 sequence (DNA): TGTGCCAGCAGTTTAGGCAGTGCAGGGGCCAACGTCCTGACTTTC. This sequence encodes CASSLGSAGANVLTF.

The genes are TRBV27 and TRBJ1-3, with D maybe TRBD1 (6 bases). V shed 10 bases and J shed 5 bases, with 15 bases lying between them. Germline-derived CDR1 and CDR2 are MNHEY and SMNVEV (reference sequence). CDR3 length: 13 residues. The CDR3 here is CAIEQGRRNTIYF. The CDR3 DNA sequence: TGTGCCATCGAACAGGGAAGGAGAAACACCATATATTTT.

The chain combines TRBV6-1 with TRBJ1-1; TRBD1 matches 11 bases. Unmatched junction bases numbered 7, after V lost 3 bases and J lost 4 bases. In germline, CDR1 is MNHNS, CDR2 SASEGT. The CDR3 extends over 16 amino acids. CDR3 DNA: TGTGCCAGCAGTGATAACTCCGGGACAGGGGGCACTGAAGCTTTCTTT. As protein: CASSDNSGTGGTEAFF.

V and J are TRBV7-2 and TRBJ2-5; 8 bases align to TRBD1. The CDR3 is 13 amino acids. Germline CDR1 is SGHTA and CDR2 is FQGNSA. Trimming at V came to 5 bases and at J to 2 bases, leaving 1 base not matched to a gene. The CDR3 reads CASSDRGQETQYF. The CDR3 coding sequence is TGTGCCAGCAGCGACAGGGGACAAGAGACCCAGTACTTC. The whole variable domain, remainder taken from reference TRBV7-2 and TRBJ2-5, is GAGVSQSPSNKVTEKGKDVELRCDPISGHTALYWYRQSLGQGLEFLIYFQGNSAPDKSGLPSDRFSAERTGGSVSTLTIQRTQQEDSAVYLCASSDRGQETQYFGPGTRLLVL.

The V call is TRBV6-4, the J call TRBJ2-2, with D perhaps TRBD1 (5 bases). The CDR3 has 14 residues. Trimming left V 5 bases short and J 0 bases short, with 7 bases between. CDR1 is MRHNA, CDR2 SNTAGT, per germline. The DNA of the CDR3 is TGTGCCAGCAGTCCGGACACGAACACCGGGGAGCTGTTTTTT. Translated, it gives CASSPDTNTGELFF.

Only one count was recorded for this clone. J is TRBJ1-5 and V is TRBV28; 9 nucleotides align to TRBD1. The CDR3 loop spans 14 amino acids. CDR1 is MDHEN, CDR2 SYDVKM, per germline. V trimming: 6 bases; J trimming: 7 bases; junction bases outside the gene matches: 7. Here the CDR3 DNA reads TGTGCCAGCAGACAGGGGGCAGCCGGCCAGCCCCAGCATTTT. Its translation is CASRQGAAGQPQHF. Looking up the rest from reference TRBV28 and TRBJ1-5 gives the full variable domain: DVKVTQSSRYLVKRTGEKVFLECVQDMDHENMFWYRQDPGLGLRLIYFSYDVKMKEKGDIPEGYSVSREKKERFSLILESASTNQTSMYLCASRQGAAGQPQHFGDGTRLSIL.

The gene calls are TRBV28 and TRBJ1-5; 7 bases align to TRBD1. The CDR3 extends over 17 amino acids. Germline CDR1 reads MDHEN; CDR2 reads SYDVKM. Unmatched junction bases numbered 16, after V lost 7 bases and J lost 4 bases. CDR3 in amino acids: CASTEQGSKTLNQPQHF. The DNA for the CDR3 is TGTGCCAGCACCGAACAGGGGTCAAAGACCCTTAATCAGCCCCAGCATTTT.

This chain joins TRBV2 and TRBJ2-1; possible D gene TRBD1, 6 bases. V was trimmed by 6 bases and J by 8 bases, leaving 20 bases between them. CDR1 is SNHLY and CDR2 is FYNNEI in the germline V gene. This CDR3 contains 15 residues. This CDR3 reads CASSPGTTNVDEQFF. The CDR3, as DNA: TGTGCCAGCAGCCCCGGGACAACCAACGTGGATGAGCAGTTCTTC.

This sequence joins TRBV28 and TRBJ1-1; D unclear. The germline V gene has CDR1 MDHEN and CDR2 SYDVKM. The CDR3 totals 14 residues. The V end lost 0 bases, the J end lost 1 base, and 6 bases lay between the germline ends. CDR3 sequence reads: CASSLWAANTEAFF. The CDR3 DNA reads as TGTGCCAGCAGTTTATGGGCGGCGAACACTGAAGCTTTCTTT.

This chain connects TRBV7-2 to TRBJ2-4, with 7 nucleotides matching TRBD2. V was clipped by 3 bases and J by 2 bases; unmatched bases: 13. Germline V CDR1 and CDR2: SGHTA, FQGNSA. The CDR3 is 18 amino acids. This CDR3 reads CASSFGQPGGGPKNIQYF. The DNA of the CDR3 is TGTGCCAGCAGCTTCGGCCAACCCGGGGGAGGGCCCAAAAACATTCAGTACTTC.